Listed here are 9 T cell receptor beta chains from one sample, sequenced in a study of cytomegalovirus exposure and HLA in healthy donors. PCR was performed using 60 Vbeta and 13 Jbeta primers. The repertoire was sequenced with immunoSEQ multiplex PCR; TCRdb's copy has only in-frame clones and lacks some. The sample yields 90,000 to 120,000 clones, approximately 80% seen once. Sequenced sample: PBMCs. Receptor source: a woman aged 18-35 years in good health and CMV-seronegative.

The V and J genes are TRBV4-3 and TRBJ1-1; D is possibly TRBD1 (6 bases). Germline values: CDR1 LGHNA, CDR2 YSLEER. V was cut by 1 base and J by 6 bases, with 15 bases left in between. CDR3 length: 15 amino acids. Here the CDR3 DNA reads TGCGCCAGCAGCCAAGCGAGGGGGTCGCACCCTGAAGCTTTCTTT. It encodes CASSQARGSHPEAFF.

The CDR3 bases are TGTGCCAGCAGTTTAGGAGGGGTCGCCTACGAGCAGTACTTC. Encoded protein: CASSLGGVAYEQYF. The chain joins TRBV28 to TRBJ2-7, with D perhaps matching TRBD2 (6 bases). There are 14 residues in the CDR3. V lost 2 bases, J lost 2 bases, and 10 bases lay in between. Germline CDR1 MDHEN, CDR2 SYDVKM.

The chain carries TRBV4-1 and TRBJ1-6; TRBD1 matches at 7 bases. Per the germline V gene, CDR1 is MGHRA and CDR2 is YSYEKL. This CDR3 has 15 residues. The V segment lost 0 bases and the J segment 9 bases; nucleotides outside the gene matches: 5. CDR3 region: CASSQEGRTGSPLHF. The CDR3 coding sequence is TGCGCCAGCAGCCAAGAGGGCAGGACAGGTTCACCCCTCCACTTT.

This chain connects TRBV4-3 to TRBJ2-3; 9 positions match TRBD1. The J segment lost 7 bases and the V segment lost 4 bases, leaving 15 bases of the junction unmatched. Germline loops: CDR1 LGHNA, CDR2 YSLEER. The CDR3 extends over 17 amino acids. The CDR3 protein is CASSPDTGTGTSHTQYF. CDR3 DNA: TGCGCCAGCAGCCCCGATACTGGGACAGGGACCTCACATACGCAGTATTTT.

V gene TRBV9 combines with J gene TRBJ1-1; a possible D gene is TRBD1 (5 bases). The germline gives CDR1 SGDLS, CDR2 YYNGEE. The CDR3 contains 13 residues. Deletions cut 3 bases from V and 8 bases from J, with 14 bases between. CDR3 in amino acids: CASSARGGGEAFF. CDR3 nucleotides: TGTGCCAGCAGCGCCCGCGGGGGAGGCGAAGCTTTCTTT.

The chain carries TRBV7-2 and TRBJ1-4; D remains unclear. V shed 2 bases and J shed 5 bases, with 9 bases lying between them. The V gene's germline CDR1 is SGHTA and CDR2 FQGNSA. The CDR3 covers 14 residues. CDR3 protein: CASSLSGPNEKLFF. The CDR3 DNA sequence: TGTGCCAGCAGCTTAAGTGGGCCGAATGAAAAACTGTTTTTT.

The chain is built from TRBV7-9 and TRBJ2-7; D might be TRBD2 (6 bases). From germline, CDR1 is SEHNR and CDR2 FQNEAQ (reference sequence). The CDR3 has 14 residues. Trimming took 3 bases from V and 2 from J, leaving 11 bases between them. The CDR3 sequence is CASSFSGLPYEQYF. The CDR3 DNA reads TGTGCCAGCAGCTTTAGCGGACTCCCCTACGAGCAGTACTTC. The variable domain in full, with the rest retrieved from reference TRBV7-9 and TRBJ2-7, is DTGVSQNPRHKITKRGQNVTFRCDPISEHNRLYWYRQTLGQGPEFLTYFQNEAQLEKSRLLSDRFSAERPKGSFSTLEIQRTEQGDSAMYLCASSFSGLPYEQYFGPGTRLTVT.

J is TRBJ2-7 and V is TRBV27; 7 positions match TRBD1. Looked up from germline, CDR1 is MNHEY and CDR2 is SMNVEV (reference sequence). This CDR3 is built from 13 residues. Germline trimming cut 3 bases from V and 2 bases from J; bases unmatched to any gene: 1. CDR3 amino acids: CASSFGTAYEQYF. For the CDR3, the DNA is TGTGCCAGCAGTTTCGGGACAGCCTACGAGCAGTACTTC.

Of note for this clone: This sample includes further DNA sequences coding for the same CDR3. The J gene is TRBJ2-3, the V gene TRBV4-3, with D perhaps TRBD2 (5 bases). This CDR3 is built from 18 residues. V was cut by 1 base and J by 6 bases, with 23 bases left in between. Germline-derived CDR1 and CDR2 are LGHNA and YSLEER. The CDR3 reads CASSQGAGGAFGMDTQYF. The CDR3 DNA sequence: TGCGCCAGCAGCCAAGGCGCAGGAGGCGCGTTTGGGATGGATACGCAGTATTTT.